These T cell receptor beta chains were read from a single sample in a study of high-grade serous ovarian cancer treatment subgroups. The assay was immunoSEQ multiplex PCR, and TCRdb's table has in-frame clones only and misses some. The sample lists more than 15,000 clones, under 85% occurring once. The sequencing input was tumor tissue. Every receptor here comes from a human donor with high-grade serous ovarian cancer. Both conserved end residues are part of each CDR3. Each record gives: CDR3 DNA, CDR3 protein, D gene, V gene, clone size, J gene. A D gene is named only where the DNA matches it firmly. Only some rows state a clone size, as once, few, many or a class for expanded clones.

cdr3_nt: TGTGCCAGCAGCTCAACCCTAGCGGGGGGCCCCGCTAGCACAGATACGCAGTATTTT
cdr3_aa: CASSSTLAGGPASTDTQYF
d_call: TRBD2
v_call: TRBV4-2
clone_size: NA
j_call: TRBJ2-3

cdr3_nt: TGCGCCAGCAGCTTGAATGCTAACTATGGCTACACCTTC
cdr3_aa: CASSLNANYGYTF
d_call: NA
v_call: TRBV5-1
clone_size: few
j_call: TRBJ1-2

cdr3_nt: TGTGCCAGCAGCCAGGACAGGGGGGAGACCCAGTACTTC
cdr3_aa: CASSQDRGETQYF
d_call: TRBD1
v_call: TRBV11-2
clone_size: NA
j_call: TRBJ2-5

cdr3_nt: TGTGCCAGTCAAGGCTCTGGGGCCAACGTCCTGACTTTC
cdr3_aa: CASQGSGANVLTF
d_call: NA
v_call: TRBV11-2
clone_size: once
j_call: TRBJ2-6

cdr3_nt: TGTGCCAGCAGTGAAGCTGCGGGGGGGCCAGAGACCCAGTACTTC
cdr3_aa: CASSEAAGGPETQYF
d_call: TRBD2
v_call: TRBV6-1
clone_size: NA
j_call: TRBJ2-5

cdr3_nt: TGTGCCAGCAGCCAAATGACAGGGGGTGGCTACACCTTC
cdr3_aa: CASSQMTGGGYTF
d_call: TRBD1
v_call: TRBV11-2
clone_size: few
j_call: TRBJ1-2

cdr3_nt: TGTGCCAGCAGCCTGACTAGCGGGAGAAACAATGAGCAGTTCTTC
cdr3_aa: CASSLTSGRNNEQFF
d_call: TRBD2
v_call: TRBV7-2
clone_size: NA
j_call: TRBJ2-1

cdr3_nt: TGTGCCAGCAGCTCCGGGGGGGGAAGCTATGGCTACACCTTC
cdr3_aa: CASSSGGGSYGYTF
d_call: NA
v_call: TRBV7-2
clone_size: NA
j_call: TRBJ1-2

cdr3_nt: TGTGCCAGCAGGTTGAGGGGAATGGGCACTGAAGCTTTCTTT
cdr3_aa: CASRLRGMGTEAFF
d_call: NA
v_call: TRBV5-6
clone_size: NA
j_call: TRBJ1-1

cdr3_nt: TGTGCCAGCAGTGAATATGTCTCTTTGGATGAGCAGTTCTTC
cdr3_aa: CASSEYVSLDEQFF
d_call: NA
v_call: TRBV25-1
clone_size: NA
j_call: TRBJ2-1

cdr3_nt: TGTGCCCGGAAAGGACCTCTGAACACTGAAGCTTTCTTT
cdr3_aa: CARKGPLNTEAFF
d_call: NA
v_call: TRBV30
clone_size: NA
j_call: TRBJ1-1

cdr3_nt: TGTGCCAGCAGAGACCCCCAGGTTTCCTACGAGCAGTACTTC
cdr3_aa: CASRDPQVSYEQYF
d_call: NA
v_call: TRBV7-2
clone_size: NA
j_call: TRBJ2-7

cdr3_nt: TGTGCCAGCAGCCTACTACGGGTGAGAGGCTACACCTTC
cdr3_aa: CASSLLRVRGYTF
d_call: NA
v_call: TRBV28
clone_size: NA
j_call: TRBJ1-2

cdr3_nt: TGTGCCTGGAGTGAGGGGACAGGGATATGGTACGAGCAGTACTTC
cdr3_aa: CAWSEGTGIWYEQYF
d_call: TRBD1
v_call: TRBV30
clone_size: NA
j_call: TRBJ2-7

cdr3_nt: TGTGCCAGCACCCTGACGTATGGGAGGGATGGCTACACCTTC
cdr3_aa: CASTLTYGRDGYTF
d_call: NA
v_call: TRBV28
clone_size: NA
j_call: TRBJ1-2

cdr3_nt: TGTGCAAGTCGCTCTCTCTTCCGGGACGGACTCGTTGAAGCTTTCTTT
cdr3_aa: CASRSLFRDGLVEAFF
d_call: NA
v_call: TRBV12-2
clone_size: NA
j_call: TRBJ1-1

cdr3_nt: TGTGCCAGCGGGGGACAGGTCAGCTCCTACAATGAGCAGTTCTTC
cdr3_aa: CASGGQVSSYNEQFF
d_call: TRBD1
v_call: TRBV9
clone_size: NA
j_call: TRBJ2-1

cdr3_nt: TGTGCCAGCAGCGTCCGGACAGGGGGCGTCTCCGAGCAGTACTTC
cdr3_aa: CASSVRTGGVSEQYF
d_call: TRBD1
v_call: TRBV9
clone_size: once
j_call: TRBJ2-7

cdr3_nt: TGTGCCAGCAATGAGAGTCTAGCGGGGGGGGATACGCAGTATTTT
cdr3_aa: CASNESLAGGDTQYF
d_call: TRBD2
v_call: TRBV6-4
clone_size: NA
j_call: TRBJ2-3

cdr3_nt: TGTGCCAGCAGTCGGAGACCAAACTATGGCTACACCTTC
cdr3_aa: CASSRRPNYGYTF
d_call: NA
v_call: TRBV7-8
clone_size: NA
j_call: TRBJ1-2

cdr3_nt: TGTGCCAGCAGCTTGTCACCTGTGGGGGCGAATTCCGAGCAGTACTTC
cdr3_aa: CASSLSPVGANSEQYF
d_call: NA
v_call: TRBV11-2
clone_size: NA
j_call: TRBJ2-7

cdr3_nt: TGTGCCAGCAGTTCCCAGCCCTACTATGGCTACACCTTC
cdr3_aa: CASSSQPYYGYTF
d_call: NA
v_call: TRBV27
clone_size: NA
j_call: TRBJ1-2

cdr3_nt: TGTGCCAGCAGTTTGCGGAGAAACGGCAATCAGCCCCAGCATTTT
cdr3_aa: CASSLRRNGNQPQHF
d_call: NA
v_call: TRBV28
clone_size: NA
j_call: TRBJ1-5

cdr3_nt: TGTGCCAGCAGCCCCGTGGTGAGGGGGAGGGAGACCCAGTACTTC
cdr3_aa: CASSPVVRGRETQYF
d_call: NA
v_call: TRBV11-2
clone_size: NA
j_call: TRBJ2-5

cdr3_nt: TGTGCCAGCCGACAGGCCCTGGGCGGGGAGCTGTTTTTT
cdr3_aa: CASRQALGGELFF
d_call: NA
v_call: TRBV11-3
clone_size: NA
j_call: TRBJ2-2

cdr3_nt: TGTGCCATCAGTGAGCGAGGACTAGCGGGGTCTAATGAGCAGTTCTTC
cdr3_aa: CAISERGLAGSNEQFF
d_call: TRBD2
v_call: TRBV10-3
clone_size: NA
j_call: TRBJ2-1

cdr3_nt: TGTGCCAGCAGCAGGGGCGGGGGGTCAAGCACAGATACGCAGTATTTT
cdr3_aa: CASSRGGGSSTDTQYF
d_call: TRBD2
v_call: TRBV7-2
clone_size: NA
j_call: TRBJ2-3

cdr3_nt: TGTGCCAGCAGCAGACTTCCCGGGGAGCTGTTTTTT
cdr3_aa: CASSRLPGELFF
d_call: NA
v_call: TRBV28
clone_size: NA
j_call: TRBJ2-2

cdr3_nt: TGTGCCAGCAGCTCCGTCGGGACAGCCGCTGGAAACACCATATATTTT
cdr3_aa: CASSSVGTAAGNTIYF
d_call: TRBD1
v_call: TRBV13
clone_size: NA
j_call: TRBJ1-3

cdr3_nt: TGTGCCAGCAGTTCCTGGGACAGTCCCAACTATGGCTACACCTTC
cdr3_aa: CASSSWDSPNYGYTF
d_call: TRBD1
v_call: TRBV6-5
clone_size: medium-sized
j_call: TRBJ1-2

cdr3_nt: TGCAGCGTTGTCGGCTTAGCGGGGGACACCGGAACAGATACGCAGTATTTT
cdr3_aa: CSVVGLAGDTGTDTQYF
d_call: TRBD2
v_call: TRBV29-1
clone_size: NA
j_call: TRBJ2-3

cdr3_nt: TGTGCCAGCTTTATGGGGCTAGCGGGCTACGAGCAGTACTTC
cdr3_aa: CASFMGLAGYEQYF
d_call: TRBD2
v_call: TRBV6-5
clone_size: NA
j_call: TRBJ2-7

cdr3_nt: TGTGCCAGCAGTGACGTGGCAGGGGCCACTGAAGCTTTCTTT
cdr3_aa: CASSDVAGATEAFF
d_call: NA
v_call: TRBV6-4
clone_size: NA
j_call: TRBJ1-1

cdr3_nt: TGCGCCAGCAGTCACAGGGCGGCTGTCTCTGGAAACACCATATATTTT
cdr3_aa: CASSHRAAVSGNTIYF
d_call: NA
v_call: TRBV23-1
clone_size: NA
j_call: TRBJ1-3

cdr3_nt: TGTGCCAGCAGCTCCCGGGGGACAACAAACTATGGCTACACCTTC
cdr3_aa: CASSSRGTTNYGYTF
d_call: NA
v_call: TRBV11-3
clone_size: NA
j_call: TRBJ1-2